This TCR beta chain emerged from a study of blood T cell repertoires in COVID-19. Looking at the study overall: From the United States, Italy and Spain came samples of acute and convalescent COVID-19. PBMCs, B-cell-depleted T cells, or T cells were the source of the cDNA or gDNA that made up the material.

As handled by the study authors: For nucleated cells, counts were estimated from reference gene primer amplification. Method: immunoSEQ multiplex PCR; TCRdb's copy keeps in-frame clones and lacks some. V, J and clone size derive from that table, while D and trimming were established from the DNA sequence. The top ten hold approximately 29% of the sample, which has about 100,000 clones, around four fifths seen once. The CDR3 consists of 14 residues. Germline values: CDR1 LGHDT, CDR2 YNNKEL (reference sequence). Trimming shortened V by 0 bases and J by 6 bases, and 6 bases separated the two germline ends.

Sequencing was done on a sample of peripheral blood. The rearrangement uses TRBV3-1 (or the pseudogene TRBV3-2) and TRBJ2-6; D gene ambiguous. The receptor was isolated from a man between 65 and 85 years old with active or convalescent COVID-19. CDR3 nucleotide sequence: TGTGCCAGCAGCCAAGACCCACTGGCCAACGTCCTGACTTTC. Protein sequence: CASSQDPLANVLTF.